The 2 T cell receptor beta chains below were found in one sample sequenced in a study of blood T cell repertoires in COVID-19. Clones were read by immunoSEQ multiplex PCR, and TCRdb kept only the in-frame ones, dropping some. The sample has 300,000 to 350,000 clones, roughly 87% seen once. The source material was peripheral blood. The receptor set was obtained from a man between 18 and 35 years old with active or convalescent COVID-19.

V is TRBV10-1 and J is TRBJ2-5; D is undetermined. Per the germline V gene, CDR1 is WNHNN and CDR2 is SYGVQD (reference sequence). The CDR3 loop spans 14 amino acids. Trimming took off 0 bases at V and 8 bases at J, with 13 bases between the two ends. CDR3 sequence (DNA): TGCGCCAGCAGTGAGTCGTACTCGTTTTCAACCCAGTACTTC. As protein: CASSESYSFSTQYF.

The chain joins TRBV10-1 to TRBJ2-1; 10 nucleotides line up with TRBD1. With 4 bases clipped from V and 4 bases from J, the junction kept 4 bases outside the gene matches. In germline, CDR1 is WNHNN, CDR2 SYGVQD (reference sequence). The length of the CDR3 is 15 residues. CDR3 bases: TGCGCCAGCAGTGGGGACAGGGGCTCATACAATGAGCAGTTCTTC. Its translation is CASSGDRGSYNEQFF.